The present TCR beta chain was sequenced within a study of brain T cells in children with intractable seizures. CDR3 length equals 12 residues. Trimming removed 8 bases at V and 6 bases at J, with 10 bases between. The V gene's germline CDR1 is MNHEY and CDR2 SVGAGI. The table came from immunoSEQ multiplex PCR; TCRdb's copy has only in-frame clones and leaves some out. The table includes 340,000 or so clones, more than 85% detected once. Time point here: blood from clinic visit 5 months post-surgery; TSC patient then seizure free. Sequencing was limited to surgery cases with top T cell transcript signatures in brain tissue. Pre-surgery treatment included at least one anti-epileptic drug.

This chain joins TRBV6-5 and TRBJ2-2; D perhaps matches TRBD2 (5 bases). The source material was peripheral blood, sampled more than 4 months after surgery. The clonotype comes from a boy under two years old with tuberous sclerosis and intractable seizures. The chain's CDR3 is CASPSWAGELFF. The CDR3 nucleotides read TGTGCCAGCCCTAGCTGGGCCGGGGAGCTGTTTTTT.